This T cell receptor (beta chain) was sequenced during a study of blood T cells in healthy people across ages. Whole-study findings and limits: Fewer expanded clones and more diversity marked long-lived versus aged donors. The unsorted PBMCs prevented any conclusive comparison of naive versus antigen-experienced cells.

V gave up 6 bases and J gave up 6 bases; unmatched junction bases: 6. CDR3 size: 16 residues. Germline V gene sequence: CDR1 MGHDK, CDR2 SYGVNS. Turning to this clonotype: No antigen is known for it.

A second PCR, run for about 6 to 12 cycles, used a sample-barcoded 5' primer plus a J-beta primer mix. Using its own MiXCR run on the 5' RACE reads, TCRdb lists one record per CDR3 protein. The sample consists of just over 1 million distinct CDR3 sequences, 35% to 55% of them appearing once. The chain couples TRBV25-1 to TRBJ2-3, with 16 nucleotides matching TRBD2. The receptor was derived from a woman aged 60-70 years in good health. The sequencing sample was made of blood. The CDR3 nucleotides read TGTGCCAGCAGGGGACTAGCGGGAGGGTCCCTCGATACGCAGTATTTT. Protein: CASRGLAGGSLDTQYF.